This T cell receptor beta chain was profiled in a study of blood T cell repertoires in COVID-19. Sequenced by immunoSEQ multiplex PCR; TCRdb stores in-frame clones only, minus some. This sample has about 260,000 clones, with roughly 89% found just once. Looked up from germline, CDR1 is SGHRS and CDR2 is YFSETQ. The V gene end was trimmed by 5 bases and the J gene end by 4 bases; junction bases not matched to a gene: 7. The CDR3 loop spans 15 amino acids. The rearrangement joins TRBV5-1 to TRBJ1-4; 8 bases are shared with TRBD1. The TCR was taken from a woman aged 40 to 55 who had recovered from COVID-19. The sequencing sample was made of peripheral blood. The CDR3 reads CASSSTGGFNEKLFF. Here the CDR3 DNA reads TGCGCCAGCAGTTCAACAGGGGGTTTTAATGAAAAACTGTTTTTT.